This TCR beta chain was sequenced during a study of CD8 T cells in Susac syndrome. Controls were healthy donors (matched for age and sex). Purification of the CD8+ and CD4+ T cells relied on negative isolation, and TEMRA cells underwent FACS enrichment. RNA was extracted with the RNeasy kit, and a quantity of roughly 0.5 to 1 ug was reverse transcribed using random hexamers. Amplification of TCR beta CDR3 was carried out by immunoSEQ multiplex PCR, which covered 54 Vbeta and 13 Jbeta segments. TCRdb redid the calling of the immunoSEQ multiplex PCR reads with MiXCR, one entry per CDR3 protein. Among about 140,000 distinct CDR3 sequences listed, approximately 94% were seen once. Between the trimmed V and J ends, which lost 6 bases and 4 bases, there was a span of 14 bases. The CDR3 has 14 amino acids. In germline, CDR1 is ENHRY, CDR2 SYGVKD.

Source material: CD4+ T cells from PBMCs. This sequence originates from a human donor in good health. The chain couples TRBV10-3 to TRBJ2-3, with D perhaps TRBD1 or TRBD2 (5 bases each). The CDR3 DNA sequence: TGTGCCATCAGATCGGGGCGGAGTTCAGATACGCAGTATTTT. Translating it yields CAIRSGRSSDTQYF.